One sample yielded the 22 T cell receptor beta chains listed below, sequenced in a study of Graves' ophthalmopathy and Graves' hyperthyroidism. Amplification targeted the TCR beta CDR3 regions, with RNA transcripts as the source material. RT-PCR was first run with HTBI primers, then multiplex PCR in a second round. TCRdb reanalysed the multiplex PCR reads using MiXCR and keeps one entry per CDR3 protein. This sample has about 620,000 distinct CDR3 sequences, with about a fifth found just once. The sequencing input was peripheral blood. The receptors were gathered from a young woman with stable Graves' hyperthyroidism. Some clones in this sample may be carry-over from other donors' samples.

This clonotype was seen many times. The V and J genes are TRBV11-2 and TRBJ1-2; no clear D gene. Germline V CDR1 and CDR2: SGHAT, FQNNGV. V lost 5 bases and J 1 base, leaving 8 bases between the germline ends. The CDR3 is 13 amino acids. CDR3 coding DNA: TGTGCCAGCAGCCAAGGCCTTAACTATGGCTACACCTTC. Protein: CASSQGLNYGYTF.

This clonotype was found many times. This chain uses TRBV6-4 with TRBJ1-1, with a tentative D call TRBD1 (5 bases). V gave up 0 bases and J gave up 5 bases, with 10 bases separating them. Per the germline V gene, CDR1 is MRHNA and CDR2 is SNTAGT. This CDR3 is built from 14 residues. The CDR3 nucleotides read TGTGCCAGCAGTGACTCGAGTAAGGGGACTGAAGCTTTCTTT. Translated: CASSDSSKGTEAFF.

This clonotype was detected many times. This chain connects TRBV2 to TRBJ2-5, with D unclear. CDR1 SNHLY and CDR2 FYNNEI come from the germline V gene. V shed 4 bases and J shed 4 bases, with 7 bases lying between them. This CDR3 has 12 amino acids. CDR3 DNA sequence: TGTGCCAGCAGTGTAGGGTCAGAGACCCAGTACTTC. Its protein is CASSVGSETQYF.

This clonotype was recorded a few times. The chain employs TRBV19 and TRBJ2-5; D is possibly TRBD1 (6 bases). Trimming shortened V by 1 base and J by 7 bases, and 13 bases separated the two germline ends. CDR3 length: 14 residues. Per the germline V gene, CDR1 is LNHDA and CDR2 is SQIVND (reference sequence). CDR3 loop: CASSIGGTPVTQYF. CDR3 DNA sequence: TGTGCCAGTAGTATAGGAGGGACACCGGTGACCCAGTACTTC.

This clonotype has a count of ten or more. The rearrangement joins TRBV12-3 or TRBV12-4 to TRBJ2-7; a possible D gene is TRBD1 (5 bases). The CDR3 length is 14 residues. With 3 bases removed from V and 7 bases from J, the gap between germline ends came to 16 bases. CDR3 DNA: TGTGCCAGCAGTTTCCAACAGGAGATGGGGGAGCAGTACTTC. Its protein is CASSFQQEMGEQYF.

At least ten counts were recorded for this clonotype. This chain links TRBV6-5 with TRBJ2-7; D unresolved. This CDR3 contains 15 residues. Germline loops: CDR1 MNHEY, CDR2 SVGAGI. The V and J ends lost 2 bases and 6 bases respectively, with 17 bases between them. The CDR3 DNA reads TGTGCCAGCAGTTACCCTCCGCCGGTCGGCCCCGAGCAGTACTTC. The encoded protein is CASSYPPPVGPEQYF.

V and J are TRBV12-3 or TRBV12-4 and TRBJ2-5, with TRBD2 as a possible D gene (7 bases). This CDR3 contains 16 residues. V lost 5 bases, J lost 3 bases, and 19 bases lay in between. CDR3 amino acids: CASSPRRGAIKETQYF. The CDR3 DNA reads as TGTGCCAGCAGTCCCCGACGGGGGGCGATTAAAGAGACCCAGTACTTC.

This clonotype came up many times. The CDR3 loop is CATQNYRIETQYF. The CDR3 nucleotides are TGTGCCACCCAGAATTATAGGATAGAGACCCAGTACTTC. The J gene is TRBJ2-5, the V gene TRBV2; D is unclear. The germline V and J ends were trimmed by 10 bases and 4 bases, with 16 bases remaining between them. Germline CDR1 reads SNHLY; CDR2 reads FYNNEI. The CDR3 covers 13 residues. The full variable domain, completed using reference TRBV2 and TRBJ2-5, is EPEVTQTPSHQVTQMGQEVILRCVPISNHLYFYWYRQILGQKVEFLVSFYNNEISEKSEIFDDQFSVERPDGSNFTLKIRSTKLEDSAMYFCATQNYRIETQYFGPGTRLLVL.

The chain joins TRBV12-3 or TRBV12-4 to TRBJ1-1; the D is unclear. The CDR3 spans 13 residues. V lost 4 bases and J 4 bases, leaving 10 bases between the germline ends. The CDR3 spells CASSSLEGTEAFF. In nucleotides, the CDR3 is TGTGCCAGCAGTTCCCTGGAGGGCACTGAAGCTTTCTTT.

The table lists this clonotype with a few counts. This chain links TRBV6-5 with TRBJ1-1; D call uncertain. From germline, CDR1 is MNHEY and CDR2 SVGAGI. The V end was cut by 0 bases, the J end by 4 bases, with 12 bases between. CDR3 size: 15 residues. The chain's CDR3 is CASSYSSGRATEAFF. The CDR3 DNA is TGTGCCAGCAGTTACTCGTCCGGACGGGCCACTGAAGCTTTCTTT.

This clonotype was counted ten times or more. This chain joins TRBV9 and TRBJ2-6, with 7 bases fitting TRBD1. Per germline, CDR1 SGDLS and CDR2 YYNGEE. V lost 2 bases and J lost 2; bases outside the gene matches: 10. CDR3 length: 18 residues. The CDR3 sequence is CASSVALLDRAGANVLTF. Here the CDR3 DNA reads TGTGCCAGCAGCGTTGCCCTATTAGACAGGGCTGGGGCCAACGTCCTGACTTTC.

This clonotype showed up many times. The chain couples TRBV25-1 to TRBJ2-7, with D possibly matching TRBD2 (5 bases). Germline lookup yields CDR1 MGHDK and CDR2 SYGVNS. Trimming removed 3 bases at V and 0 bases at J, with 21 bases between. CDR3 length: 18 amino acids. DNA for the CDR3: TGTGCCAGCAGTGAGTCACGCGGTGGACTTACGAGCTCCTACGAGCAGTACTTC. It yields the protein CASSESRGGLTSSYEQYF.

This clonotype was recorded a few times. The chain combines TRBV6-1 with TRBJ1-1; the match to TRBD1 covers 8 bases. V was pared by 3 bases and J by 0 bases, with 6 bases of the junction left unmatched. The CDR3 length is 16 residues. CDR1 is MNHNS, CDR2 SASEGT, per germline. The DNA of the CDR3 is TGTGCCAGCAGTGAGACAGGGGTTCTTATGAACACTGAAGCTTTCTTT. This translates into CASSETGVLMNTEAFF.

The count of this clonotype is one. This may come from a read error, since a much larger clone is one base off. V usage is TRBV18 and J usage is TRBJ1-1, with D hard to call. CDR1 is KGHSH, CDR2 LQKENI, per germline. The CDR3 runs to 15 residues. The CDR3 here is CASSSSGVKNTEACF. In nucleotides, the CDR3 is TGTGCCAGCTCATCGTCCGGCGTCAAGAACACTGAAGCTTGCTTT.

The chain links TRBV7-2 to TRBJ2-5; D gene uncertain. V dropped 1 base and J dropped 6 bases, with 9 bases sitting between them. From germline, CDR1 is SGHTA and CDR2 FQGNSA. The CDR3 covers 13 residues. In DNA form, the CDR3 reads TGTGCCAGCAGCTTAGAAGGCGGACAGACCCAGTACTTC. It codes for CASSLEGGQTQYF.

Points on this clonotype: A junction boundary mismatches the germline segment, possibly from a read error. J is TRBJ1-6 and V is TRBV11-1; perhaps TRBD1 as D (6 bases). The germline V gene encodes CDR1 SGHAT and CDR2 FQDESV (reference sequence). There are 14 residues in the CDR3. For the CDR3, the DNA is TGTGCCATCAGCTTGTCAGGGGTGGGTTCACCCCTCCACTTT. Translating it yields CAISLSGVGSPLHF.

This clonotype was picked up many times. The genes are TRBV7-6 and TRBJ2-7; the D gene is possibly TRBD2 (5 bases). V lost 1 base and J lost 1, with 11 bases in between. There are 15 residues in the CDR3. CDR1 is SGHVS and CDR2 is FNYEAQ in the germline V gene. The CDR3 DNA is TGTGCCAGCAGCTTAGGGCTAGCCCCGTCCTACGAGCAGTACTTC. Translated, it gives CASSLGLAPSYEQYF.

The chain carries TRBV6-5 and TRBJ1-1, with TRBD1 identical over 7 bases. This CDR3 region has 15 residues. Germline V gene sequence: CDR1 MNHEY, CDR2 SVGAGI. Trimming removed 0 bases from V and 8 bases from J; junction bases left unmatched: 9. CDR3 in amino acids: CASSYSPVGGGEAFF. In DNA, the CDR3 is TGTGCCAGCAGTTACTCGCCTGTAGGAGGGGGCGAAGCTTTCTTT.

This clonotype was observed at least ten times. V gene TRBV19 combines with J gene TRBJ2-5; 7 bases map to TRBD1. The V and J ends lost 7 bases and 0 bases, in that order; junction bases with no gene match: 5. This CDR3 region has 14 residues. CDR1 and CDR2 from the germline V gene are LNHDA and SQIVND (reference sequence). In nucleotides, the CDR3 is TGTGCCAGTACCCTGGGGACAGACCAAGAGACCCAGTACTTC. Translated: CASTLGTDQETQYF.

Here the CDR3 DNA reads TGTGCCAGCAGCCAAGAAAACGATGGCTACACCTTC. It encodes CASSQENDGYTF. The genes are TRBV3-1 and TRBJ1-2, with no clear D. CDR3 size: 12 residues. Trimming stripped 0 bases from V and 6 bases from J, with 5 bases between. The V gene's germline CDR1 is LGHDT and CDR2 YNNKEL (reference sequence). The full variable domain, with the rest looked up from reference TRBV3-1 and TRBJ1-2, is DTAVSQTPKYLVTQMGNDKSIKCEQNLGHDTMYWYKQDSKKFLKIMFSYNNKELIINETVPNRFSPKSPDKAHLNLHINSLELGDSAVYFCASSQENDGYTFGSGTRLTVV.

This clonotype was found many times. The J gene is TRBJ2-5, the V gene TRBV14, with TRBD2 matching over 12 bases. CDR1 and CDR2 (germline): SGHDN, FVKESK. V gave up 4 bases and J gave up 3 bases; unmatched junction bases: 3. The CDR3 is 15 residues long. The CDR3 is CASSRRLAGEETQYF. The DNA of the CDR3 is TGTGCCAGCAGCCGGAGACTAGCGGGGGAAGAGACCCAGTACTTC.

This sequence joins TRBV3-1 and TRBJ1-1; 7 bases are a match to TRBD1. There are 16 residues in the CDR3. Germline assignment: CDR1 LGHDT and CDR2 YNNKEL (reference sequence). V lost 0 bases to trimming and J lost 2 bases; unmatched junction nucleotides: 6. The CDR3 reads CASSQDPWTGNTEAFF. The CDR3 DNA reads TGTGCCAGCAGCCAAGATCCCTGGACAGGTAACACTGAAGCTTTCTTT. Drawing the rest from reference TRBV3-1 and TRBJ1-1, the complete variable domain is DTAVSQTPKYLVTQMGNDKSIKCEQNLGHDTMYWYKQDSKKFLKIMFSYNNKELIINETVPNRFSPKSPDKAHLNLHINSLELGDSAVYFCASSQDPWTGNTEAFFGQGTRLTVV.